The 14 T cell receptor beta chains given below trace back to one sample, sequenced in a study of blood T cell repertoires in COVID-19. Data came from immunoSEQ multiplex PCR; TCRdb stores just in-frame clones and leaves some out. The sample contains over 350,000 clones, 87% of which appear only once. Material: PBMCs or T cells enriched from blood (not recorded which). The source of these receptors is a young woman with acute COVID-19.

The chain combines TRBV5-1 with TRBJ1-3; D remains ambiguous. The V and J ends lost 3 bases and 0 bases respectively, with 7 bases between them. Germline V CDR1 and CDR2: SGHRS, YFSETQ. The CDR3 has 14 residues. This CDR3 is CASSSYSSGNTIYF. The CDR3 coding sequence is TGCGCCAGCAGCTCATACAGCTCTGGAAACACCATATATTTT.

This sequence joins TRBV18 and TRBJ2-4; 7 bases fit TRBD1. The CDR3 has 19 amino acids. CDR1 and CDR2 from the germline V gene are KGHSH and LQKENI. J gave up 0 bases and V 6 bases, and 17 bases lay outside the gene matches. CDR3 amino acids: CASSITPGQNILAKNIQYF. In nucleotides, the CDR3 is TGTGCCAGCTCGATTACCCCGGGACAGAACATCCTAGCCAAAAACATTCAGTACTTC. Full variable domain (rest looked up from reference TRBV18 and TRBJ2-4): NAGVMQNPRHLVRRRGQEARLRCSPMKGHSHVYWYRQLPEEGLKFMVYLQKENIIDESGMPKERFSAEFPKEGPSILRIQQVVRGDSAAYFCASSITPGQNILAKNIQYFGAGTRLSVL.

The chain couples TRBV20-1 to TRBJ2-3; tentative D call: TRBD2 (6 bases). Germline CDR1 is DFQATT and CDR2 is SNEGSKA (reference sequence). V lost 3 bases, J lost 0 bases, and 13 bases lay in between. The CDR3 contains 15 residues. The CDR3 reads CSASEFAGSTDTQYF. The CDR3 DNA reads TGCAGTGCTAGTGAATTTGCGGGGAGCACAGATACGCAGTATTTT.

V is TRBV2 and J is TRBJ1-3, with TRBD1 matching 7 bases. J gave up 4 bases and V 5 bases, and 5 bases lay outside the gene matches. Germline values: CDR1 SNHLY, CDR2 FYNNEI. This CDR3 spans 14 amino acids. CDR3 residues: CASSPGQPGNTIYF. In nucleotides, the CDR3 is TGTGCCAGCAGTCCGGGACAGCCAGGAAACACCATATATTTT.

This clone was seen once. This chain connects TRBV7-9 to TRBJ2-3, with D perhaps TRBD1 (6 bases). There are 18 residues in the CDR3. Between the trimmed V and J ends, which lost 4 bases and 3 bases, there was a span of 23 bases. CDR1 is SEHNR and CDR2 is FQNEAQ in the germline V gene (reference sequence). The CDR3 DNA reads TGTGCCAGCAGCTCCCCCGGACAGTTTAGCCACAATACAGATACGCAGTATTTT. It translates to CASSSPGQFSHNTDTQYF. The whole variable domain, filled in from reference TRBV7-9 and TRBJ2-3, reads DTGVSQNPRHKITKRGQNVTFRCDPISEHNRLYWYRQTLGQGPEFLTYFQNEAQLEKSRLLSDRFSAERPKGSFSTLEIQRTEQGDSAMYLCASSSPGQFSHNTDTQYFGPGTRLTVL.

This chain connects TRBV7-9 to TRBJ1-2; D gene ambiguous. The V end was cut by 1 base, the J end by 6 bases, with 12 bases between. Germline V gene data show CDR1 as SEHNR and CDR2 as FQNEAQ (reference sequence). The CDR3 has 14 amino acids. The CDR3 region has the DNA TGTGCCAGCAGCTTAGAAGGCGATGGGCATGGCTACACCTTC. It encodes CASSLEGDGHGYTF.

The genes are TRBV10-3 and TRBJ2-7; TRBD2 aligns across 9 bases. Germline V gene data show CDR1 as ENHRY and CDR2 as SYGVKD. The CDR3 is made up of 14 amino acids. After removal of 11 bases from V and 0 bases from J, the junction contained 8 bases not matched to a gene. The CDR3 nucleotides read TGTGCCTCCACTCAACTAGCGGGCTCCTACGAGCAGTACTTC. Encoded protein: CASTQLAGSYEQYF.

The chain employs TRBV30 and TRBJ2-5; possibly TRBD2 for D (6 bases). Trimming shortened V by 0 bases and J by 5 bases, and 10 bases separated the two germline ends. CDR1 GTSNPN and CDR2 SVGIG come from the germline V gene (reference sequence). This CDR3 contains 13 residues. This CDR3 is CAWSVHGTETQYF. The CDR3, as DNA: TGTGCCTGGAGTGTACACGGGACTGAGACCCAGTACTTC. The full variable domain, completed using reference TRBV30 and TRBJ2-5, is SQTIHQWPATLVQPVGSPLSLECTVEGTSNPNLYWYRQAAGRGLQLLFYSVGIGQISSEVPQNLSASRPQDRQFILSSKKLLLSDSGFYLCAWSVHGTETQYFGPGTRLLVL.

This rearrangement joins TRBV5-6 to TRBJ1-2; D unresolved. V was cut by 3 bases and J by 5 bases, with 14 bases left in between. The CDR3 has 14 amino acids. Germline V CDR1 and CDR2: SGHDT, YYEEEE. The CDR3: CASSSSEAKYGYTF. CDR3 nucleotides: TGTGCCAGCAGCTCCTCAGAGGCAAAGTATGGCTACACCTTC.

The V call is TRBV3-1 (or the pseudogene TRBV3-2), the J call TRBJ1-6, with 7 bases matching TRBD1. Germline CDR1 LGHDT, CDR2 YNNKEL (reference sequence). The CDR3 covers 16 residues. The V and J ends lost 5 bases and 1 base, in that order; junction bases with no gene match: 5. Here the CDR3 DNA reads TGTGCCAGCAGCTACGGGACAGTTTCCTATAATTCACCCCTCCACTTT. It codes for CASSYGTVSYNSPLHF.

This chain links TRBV5-4 with TRBJ2-6; D is unclear. The V and J ends lost 4 bases and 2 bases respectively, with 10 bases between them. There are 15 residues in the CDR3. Germline lookup yields CDR1 SGHNT and CDR2 YYREEE (reference sequence). The CDR3, as DNA: TGTGCCAGCAGCCCCGGGTATACTGGGGCCAACGTCCTGACTTTC. Its translation: CASSPGYTGANVLTF.

The CDR3 region has the DNA TGTGCCTGGAGTGCCGCGACAGGGAGCAATCAGCCCCAGCATTTT. Encoded protein: CAWSAATGSNQPQHF. V and J are TRBV30 and TRBJ1-5, with TRBD1 identical over 7 bases. CDR1 and CDR2 (germline): GTSNPN, SVGIG (reference sequence). J gave up 1 base and V 1 base, and 4 bases lay outside the gene matches. The CDR3 loop spans 15 amino acids.

Notes on this clone: It is unclear where the CDR3 begins or ends on the DNA, so no DNA is shown, and the CDR3 is as TCRdb lists it. The chain combines TRBV6-5 with TRBJ2-1; the table assigns TRBD2, which was not confirmed against the DNA. 13 amino acids form the CDR3, both terminal residues included. Germline V lookup: CDR1 MNHEY, CDR2 SVGAGI. The CDR3: CASILEAPGEQFF.

Worth noting for this clone: The same CDR3 can be traced to other DNA sequences in this sample. The chain carries TRBV15 and TRBJ2-1; TRBD2 matches 7 bases. The CDR3 extends over 13 amino acids. Germline loops: CDR1 LNHNV, CDR2 YYDKDF (reference sequence). The J segment lost 4 bases and the V segment lost 7 bases, leaving 4 bases of the junction unmatched. In DNA form, the CDR3 reads TGTGCCACCACCGGGGGGAGTTACAATGAGCAGTTCTTC. It yields the protein CATTGGSYNEQFF.